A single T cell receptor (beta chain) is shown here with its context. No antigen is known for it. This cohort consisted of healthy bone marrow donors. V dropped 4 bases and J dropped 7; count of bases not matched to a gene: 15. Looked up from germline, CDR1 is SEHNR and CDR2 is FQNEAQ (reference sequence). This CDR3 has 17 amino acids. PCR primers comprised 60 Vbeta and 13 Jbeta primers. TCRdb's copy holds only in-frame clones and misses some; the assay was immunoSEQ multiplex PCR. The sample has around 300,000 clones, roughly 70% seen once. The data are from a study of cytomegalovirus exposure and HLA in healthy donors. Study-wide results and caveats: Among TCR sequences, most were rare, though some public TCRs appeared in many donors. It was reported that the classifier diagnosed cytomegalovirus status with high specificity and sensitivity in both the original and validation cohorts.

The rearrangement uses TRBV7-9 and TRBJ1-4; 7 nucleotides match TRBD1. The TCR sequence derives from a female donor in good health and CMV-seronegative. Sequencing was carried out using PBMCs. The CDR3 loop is CASSYSLDRFDTEKLFF. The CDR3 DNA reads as TGTGCCAGCAGCTACAGTTTGGACAGGTTCGATACTGAAAAACTGTTTTTT.